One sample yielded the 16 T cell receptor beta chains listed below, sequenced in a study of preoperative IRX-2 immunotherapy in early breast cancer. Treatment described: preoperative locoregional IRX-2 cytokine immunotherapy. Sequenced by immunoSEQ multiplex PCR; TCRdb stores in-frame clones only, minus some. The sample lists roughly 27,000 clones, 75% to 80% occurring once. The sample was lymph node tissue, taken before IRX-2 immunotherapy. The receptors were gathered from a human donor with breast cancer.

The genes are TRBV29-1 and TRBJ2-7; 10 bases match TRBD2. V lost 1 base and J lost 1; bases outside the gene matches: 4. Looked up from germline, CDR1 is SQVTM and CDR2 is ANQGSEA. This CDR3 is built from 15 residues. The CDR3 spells CSVEVVAGGSYEQYF. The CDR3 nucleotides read TGCAGCGTTGAAGTCGTAGCGGGGGGTTCCTACGAGCAGTACTTC.

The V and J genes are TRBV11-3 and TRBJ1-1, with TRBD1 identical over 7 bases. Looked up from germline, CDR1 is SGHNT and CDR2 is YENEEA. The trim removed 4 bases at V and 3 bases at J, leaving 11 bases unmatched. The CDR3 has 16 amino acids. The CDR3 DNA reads TGTGCCAGCAGCTCCCGTGCAGGGGGAAGGGACACTGAAGCTTTCTTT. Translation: CASSSRAGGRDTEAFF.

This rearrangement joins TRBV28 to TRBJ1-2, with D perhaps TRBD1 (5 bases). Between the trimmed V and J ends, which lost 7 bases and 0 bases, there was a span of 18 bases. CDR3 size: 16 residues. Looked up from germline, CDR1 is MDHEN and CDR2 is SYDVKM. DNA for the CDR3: TGTGCCAGCAAAGAGGGGTACGATGAAGCTAACTATGGCTACACCTTC. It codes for CASKEGYDEANYGYTF.

The CDR3 is CASSWGTGQGYGYTF. The CDR3 DNA reads as TGCGCCAGCAGCTGGGGGACAGGTCAGGGCTATGGCTACACCTTC. The gene calls are TRBV5-1 and TRBJ1-2; TRBD1 aligns across 8 bases. Trimming at V came to 3 bases and at J to 4 bases, leaving 8 bases not matched to a gene. Germline V lookup: CDR1 SGHRS, CDR2 YFSETQ. The CDR3 runs 15 residues. Combining the CDR3 with reference TRBV5-1 and TRBJ1-2 gives the whole variable domain KAGVTQTPRYLIKTRGQQVTLSCSPISGHRSVSWYQQTPGQGLQFLFEYFSETQRNKGNFPGRFSGRQFSNSRSEMNVSTLELGDSALYLCASSWGTGQGYGYTFGSGTRLTVV.

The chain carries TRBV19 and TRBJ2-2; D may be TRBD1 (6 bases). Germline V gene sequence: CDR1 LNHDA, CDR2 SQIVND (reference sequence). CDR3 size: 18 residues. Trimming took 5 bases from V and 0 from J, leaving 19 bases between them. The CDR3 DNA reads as TGTGCCAGTAGTTTCTTTCCTCGGACAGCCACGAACACCGGGGAGCTGTTTTTT. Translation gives CASSFFPRTATNTGELFF.

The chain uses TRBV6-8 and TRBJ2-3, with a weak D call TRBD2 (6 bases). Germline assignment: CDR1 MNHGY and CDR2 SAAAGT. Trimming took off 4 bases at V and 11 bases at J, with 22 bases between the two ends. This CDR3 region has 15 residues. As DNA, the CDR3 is TGTGCCAGCAGTTTGGTGTGGGACCCCCCGGGGGTGCAGTATTTT. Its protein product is CASSLVWDPPGVQYF.

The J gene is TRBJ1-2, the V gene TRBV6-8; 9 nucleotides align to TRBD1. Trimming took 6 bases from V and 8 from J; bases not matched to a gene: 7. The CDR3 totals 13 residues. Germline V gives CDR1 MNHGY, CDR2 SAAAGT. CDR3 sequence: CASRMGQGGGYTF. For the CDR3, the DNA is TGTGCCAGCAGGATGGGACAGGGCGGAGGCTACACCTTC.

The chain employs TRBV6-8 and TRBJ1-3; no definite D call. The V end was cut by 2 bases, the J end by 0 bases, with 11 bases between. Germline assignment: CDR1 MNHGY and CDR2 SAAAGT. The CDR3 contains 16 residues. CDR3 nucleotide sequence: TGTGCCAGCAGTTACGAAGCGCGGCTCTCTGGAAACACCATATATTTT. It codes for CASSYEARLSGNTIYF.

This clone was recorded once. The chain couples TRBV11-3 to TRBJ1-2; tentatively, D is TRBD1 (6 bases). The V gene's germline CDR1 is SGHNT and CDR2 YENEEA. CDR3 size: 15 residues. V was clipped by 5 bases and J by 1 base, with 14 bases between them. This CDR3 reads CASSVGTPINYGYTF. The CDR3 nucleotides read TGTGCCAGCAGCGTGGGGACACCTATTAACTATGGCTACACCTTC.

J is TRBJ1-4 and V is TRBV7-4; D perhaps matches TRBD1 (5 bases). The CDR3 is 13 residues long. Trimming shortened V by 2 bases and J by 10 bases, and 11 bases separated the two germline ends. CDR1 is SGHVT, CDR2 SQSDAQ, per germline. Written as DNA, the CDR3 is TGTGCCAGCAGCTTATCTGAGAGGGGAAAACTGTTTTTT. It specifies CASSLSERGKLFF.

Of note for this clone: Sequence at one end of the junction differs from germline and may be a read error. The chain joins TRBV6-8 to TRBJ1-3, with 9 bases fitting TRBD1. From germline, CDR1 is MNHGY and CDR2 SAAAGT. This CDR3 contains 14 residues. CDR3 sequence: CAISPGQGGNTIYF. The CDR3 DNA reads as TGTGCCATCAGTCCGGGACAGGGAGGAAACACCATATATTTT.

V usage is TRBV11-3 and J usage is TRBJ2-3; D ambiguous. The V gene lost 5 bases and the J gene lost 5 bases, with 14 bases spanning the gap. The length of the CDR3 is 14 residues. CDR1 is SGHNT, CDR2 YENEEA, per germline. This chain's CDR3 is CASSPQMFRDTQYF. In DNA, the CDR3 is TGTGCCAGCAGCCCTCAAATGTTCCGAGATACGCAGTATTTT. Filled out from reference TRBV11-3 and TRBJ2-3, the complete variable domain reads EAGVVQSPRYKIIEKKQPVAFWCNPISGHNTLYWYLQNLGQGPELLIRYENEEAVDDSQLPKDRFSAERLKGVDSTLKIQPAELGDSAVYLCASSPQMFRDTQYFGPGTRLTVL.

CDR3 region: CASSPTRQPNYGYTF. CDR3 DNA: TGTGCCAGCAGCCCAACTCGGCAGCCTAACTATGGCTACACCTTC. The rearrangement links TRBV6-8 to TRBJ1-2, with D unresolved. This CDR3 region has 15 residues. Germline V gives CDR1 MNHGY, CDR2 SAAAGT. The V and J ends lost 6 bases and 0 bases respectively, with 14 bases between them.

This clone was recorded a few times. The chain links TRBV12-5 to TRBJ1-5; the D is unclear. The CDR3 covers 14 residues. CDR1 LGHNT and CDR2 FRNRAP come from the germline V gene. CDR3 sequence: CASMAKGSNQPQHF. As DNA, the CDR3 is TGTGCCAGCATGGCCAAAGGGAGCAATCAGCCCCAGCATTTT.

CDR3 DNA: TGCGCCAGCAGCTACCGGGACAGGGGGAATGAGCAGTTCTTC. It is translated as CASSYRDRGNEQFF. The chain recombines TRBV23-1 with TRBJ2-1; TRBD1 matches at 11 bases. TRBV23-1 qualifies as an ORF whose function is uncertain. The trim removed 6 bases at V and 7 bases at J, leaving 5 bases unmatched. The CDR3 totals 14 residues.

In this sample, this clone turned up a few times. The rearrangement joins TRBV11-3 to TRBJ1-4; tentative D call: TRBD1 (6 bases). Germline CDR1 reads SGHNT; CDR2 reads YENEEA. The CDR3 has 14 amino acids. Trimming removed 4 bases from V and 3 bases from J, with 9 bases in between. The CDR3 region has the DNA TGTGCCAGCAGCTACAGGGTGGCTAATGAAAAACTGTTTTTT. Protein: CASSYRVANEKLFF.